This T cell receptor beta chain came from a study of cytomegalovirus exposure and HLA in healthy donors. 13 Jbeta primers and 60 Vbeta primers were used for the PCR. TCRdb's copy holds only in-frame clones and misses some; the assay was immunoSEQ multiplex PCR. The sample lists about 83,000 clones, 65% to 75% occurring once. Findings and caveats of the study: Rarity characterized most TCR sequences, yet some public TCRs appeared in many donors. The study dropped some indistinguishable V segments, TRBV6-2 and TRBV6-3 among them.

This clone was counted a single time. Its cognate antigen is unknown. In germline, CDR1 is MNHNY, CDR2 SVGAGI (reference sequence). J gave up 1 base and V 7 bases, and 7 bases lay outside the gene matches. The CDR3 length is 15 residues. The sample comprised PBMCs. The TCR sequence derives from a man in his 60s in good health and CMV-seronegative. The V and J genes are TRBV6-6 and TRBJ2-5; TRBD1 matches at 9 bases. CDR3 nucleotide sequence: TGTGCCAGCAACGCCGGGACAGGGCTCCAAGAGACCCAGTACTTC. Translated, it gives CASNAGTGLQETQYF.